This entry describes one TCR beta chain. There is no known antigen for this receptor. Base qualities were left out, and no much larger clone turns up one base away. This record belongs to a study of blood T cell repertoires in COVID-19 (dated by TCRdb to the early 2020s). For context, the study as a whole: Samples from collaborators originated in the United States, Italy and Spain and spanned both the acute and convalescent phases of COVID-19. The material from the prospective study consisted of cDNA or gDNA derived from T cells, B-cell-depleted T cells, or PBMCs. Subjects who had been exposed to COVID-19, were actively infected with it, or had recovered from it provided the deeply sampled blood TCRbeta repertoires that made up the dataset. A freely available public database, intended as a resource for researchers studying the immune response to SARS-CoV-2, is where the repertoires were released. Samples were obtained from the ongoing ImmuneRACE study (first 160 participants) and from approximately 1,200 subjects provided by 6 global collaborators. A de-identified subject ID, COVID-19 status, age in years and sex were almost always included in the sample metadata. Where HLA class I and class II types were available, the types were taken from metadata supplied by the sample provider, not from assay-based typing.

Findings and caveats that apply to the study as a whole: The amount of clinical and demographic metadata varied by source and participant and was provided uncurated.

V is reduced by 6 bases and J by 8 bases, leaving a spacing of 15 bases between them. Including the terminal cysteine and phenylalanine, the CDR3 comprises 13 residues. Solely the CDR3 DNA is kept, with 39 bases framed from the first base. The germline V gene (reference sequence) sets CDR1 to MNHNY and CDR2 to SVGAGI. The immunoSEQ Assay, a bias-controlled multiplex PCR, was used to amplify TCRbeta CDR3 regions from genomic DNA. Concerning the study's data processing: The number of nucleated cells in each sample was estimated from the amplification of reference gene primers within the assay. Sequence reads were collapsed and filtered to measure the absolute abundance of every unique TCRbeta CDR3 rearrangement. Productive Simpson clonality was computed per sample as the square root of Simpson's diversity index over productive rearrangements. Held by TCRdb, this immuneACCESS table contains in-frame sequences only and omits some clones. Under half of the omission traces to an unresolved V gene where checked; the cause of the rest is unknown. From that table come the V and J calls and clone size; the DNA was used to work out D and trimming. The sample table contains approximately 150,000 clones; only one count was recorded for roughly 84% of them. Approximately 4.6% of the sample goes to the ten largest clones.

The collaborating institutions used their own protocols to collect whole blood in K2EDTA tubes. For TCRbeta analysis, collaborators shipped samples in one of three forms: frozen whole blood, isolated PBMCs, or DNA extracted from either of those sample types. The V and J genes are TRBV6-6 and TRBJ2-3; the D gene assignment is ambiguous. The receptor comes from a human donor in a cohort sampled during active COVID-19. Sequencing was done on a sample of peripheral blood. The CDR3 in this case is CASSRSDGGTQYF. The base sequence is TGTGCCAGCAGCCGGTCGGATGGCGGTACGCAGTATTTT.